The source of this T cell receptor (beta chain) is a study of T-cell reconstitution after alpha-beta-depleted transplantation in children. As concerns this clonotype: Antigen unknown.

Looked up from germline, CDR1 is SGHTA and CDR2 is FQGNSA. The CDR3 length is 14 residues. Trimming at V came to 5 bases and at J to 11 bases, leaving 11 bases not matched to a gene. TCRbeta library preparation incorporated unique molecular identifiers. One entry per CDR3 protein results from TCRdb running MiXCR on the PCR reads. The table lists about 870,000 distinct CDR3 sequences, approximately 15% of them singletons. Findings and limits, study-wide: Once a year had passed after transplant, T-cell counts and diversity came mostly from newly produced T cells. Several hundred expanded graft clones reportedly supplied alpha-beta T cells about two months after transplant.

The clonotype originates from a male patient younger than 18 who had a stem cell transplant for acute lymphoblastic leukemia, so the T cells may come from the graft donor. The V gene is TRBV7-2, the J gene TRBJ2-1, with 8 bases aligning to TRBD2. Source: PBMCs, mostly from graft donor cells, taken 360 days after TCRalphabeta/CD19-depleted stem cell transplant. The CDR3 sequence is CASSAQAGVGQQFF. For the CDR3, the DNA is TGTGCCAGCAGCGCCCAAGCGGGAGTGGGCCAGCAGTTCTTC.